This T cell receptor beta chain is from a study of T cell repertoires in cytomegalovirus infection. Background on the study: Recently identified HLA-C-restricted and well-studied HLA-B-restricted CMV epitopes were used. Matching HLA type and CMV infection were both indicated by public TCR beta signatures.

TCRdb re-analysed the reads in MiXCR, keeping a single row per CDR3 protein. The table includes a few hundred thousand distinct CDR3 sequences, approximately 40% detected once. Study-wide findings and caveats: Cumulative frequency (of public TCR beta family members) identified carriers of CMV plus the relevant HLA.

V shed 2 bases and J shed 6 bases, with 4 bases lying between them. Germline assignment: CDR1 MNHEY and CDR2 SVGAGI. This CDR3 contains 11 residues. This clonotype was recorded a few times. Its antigen is unknown. The rearrangement joins TRBV6-5 to TRBJ1-1; D is unresolved. The sequence came from a human donor in good health (CMV status not recorded). Some clones in this sample may be carry-over from other donors' samples. The material sequenced was cultured PBMCs, taken from culture after CMV antigen stimulation. CDR3 DNA: TGTGCCAGCAGTTACAATTCTGAAGCTTTCTTT. Translation: CASSYNSEAFF.